This T cell receptor (beta chain) was sequenced in a study of T cell changes during pregnancy in multiple sclerosis. Clones were sequenced by immunoSEQ multiplex PCR, and TCRdb holds only the in-frame ones, with some missing. The sample carries about 40,000 clones, roughly nine tenths recorded once. The V end lost 2 bases, the J end lost 12 bases, and 20 bases lay between the germline ends. CDR3 length: 16 amino acids. Per germline, CDR1 MNHEY and CDR2 SVGAGI. The gene calls are TRBV6-5 and TRBJ1-6; D remains ambiguous. The source is a female donor with multiple sclerosis, enrolled in a pregnancy study. The input for sequencing was CD4+ T cells from peripheral blood mononuclear cells, taken after pregnancy. This CDR3 is CASSYMDAGSILPLHF. DNA of the CDR3: TGTGCCAGCAGTTACATGGACGCGGGCAGTATTTTACCCCTCCACTTT.